This T cell receptor (beta chain) emerged from a study of OX40 agonist ivuxolimab in advanced cancers. Looking at the study overall: Ivuxolimab was an agonistic, fully human IgG2 monoclonal antibody directed against OX40 (CD134), a costimulatory receptor. Intravenous ivuxolimab was administered to patients every 2 weeks at six dose levels: 0.01, 0.1, 0.3, 1.5, 3 and 10 mg/kg. Of the 50 to 55 dose-escalation patients, hepatocellular carcinoma was present in roughly 19, melanoma in approximately 15, renal cell carcinoma in 9 and head and neck cancer in 9. A male proportion of 82.7% and a mean age of around 60 years, ranging from roughly 20 to 80, were recorded for the dose-escalation cohort. Prior anti-PD-1, anti-PD-L1 or anti-CTLA-4 therapy was permitted, and checkpoint inhibitors had been received by about 36% of dose-escalation patients. Partial responses occurred in three dose-escalation patients, of whom one had hepatocellular carcinoma and two had cutaneous melanoma. Peripheral TCRbeta sequencing aimed to test whether ivuxolimab altered TCR sequence diversity and caused clonal T-cell expansion. The monotherapy dose-escalation portion (N ≈ 55 patients) of the phase I ivuxolimab trial is reported in the paper. General conclusions and limits of the study: In the 0.1-3.0 mg/kg groups, partial responders were among the patients with the lowest normalized peripheral clonal expansion, particularly in CD8+ T cells. At doses of 0.1 to 3.0 mg/kg, clonal expansion of both CD4+ and CD8+ T cells in blood was seen between baseline and week 6. On average, CD8+ T cells showed more expanded clones than CD4+ T cells after ivuxolimab. Which antigens the clonally expanded peripheral T cells were specific for was not determined. Low levels of normalized T-cell clonal expansion were also seen in some patients who did not respond.

For sequencing of the TCRbeta CDR3 region, genomic DNA was extracted from the sorted cells. The immunoSEQ Assay was used to sequence the TCRbeta CDR3 regions. TCRdb took this table from immuneACCESS and kept in-frame rearrangements with V and J called. Such tables lack part of the clones; where checked against another copy, unresolved V genes explain under half of the gap, and the rest is unexplained. The sample has tens of thousands of clones on record, about 90% of them singletons. The top ten clones comprise 1.5% to 2% of the sample. V ends up 0 bases short and J 3 bases short, with an unmatched junction base count of 2. The CDR1 and CDR2 encoded by the germline V gene (reference sequence) are SGHKS and YYEKEE. Spanning cysteine to phenylalanine, the CDR3 consists of 15 amino acids. Of all the DNA, just the CDR3 is kept, 45 bases in frame from base 1. This clone was seen more than once but under ten times. The antigen it recognizes is unknown. No base quality values were provided; no much bigger clone lies one nucleotide off.

Patients with autoimmune disease history or receiving systemic immunosuppression were excluded from the trial. Peripheral blood for TCR sequencing was collected from all dose cohorts at baseline, on cycle 4 day 1, and on cycle 7 day 1. Samples came from an open-label, multicenter, first-in-human phase I dose-escalation trial of ivuxolimab. Adults with locally advanced or metastatic melanoma, renal cell, hepatocellular, or head and neck squamous cell carcinoma were enrolled in the trial. Before TCR sequencing, CD4+ T cells and CD8+ T cells were sorted from peripheral blood as separate populations. The receptor was isolated from an adult with an advanced solid tumor such as melanoma, head and neck, liver or kidney cancer. The sample here was CD4+ or CD8+ T cells sorted from blood, taken in a trial of the OX40 agonist ivuxolimab. The rearrangement joined TRBV5-5 to TRBJ2-7; 11 bases in the middle match TRBD1. The CDR3 region reads CASSLGTGGNYEQYF. The DNA sequence reads TGTGCCAGCAGCTTGGGGACAGGGGGCAACTACGAGCAGTACTTC.